The 20 T cell receptor beta chains below all came from one sample that was sequenced in a study of T-cell reconstitution after alpha-beta-depleted transplantation in children. TCRbeta library construction was performed incorporating unique molecular identifiers. TCRdb called the PCR reads again in MiXCR, with one record for every CDR3 protein. The top ten hold roughly 4.8% of the sample, which has about 830,000 distinct CDR3 sequences, roughly 16% seen once. The material was PBMCs, mostly from graft donor cells, obtained 360 days after TCRalphabeta/CD19-depleted stem cell transplant. These receptors were collected from a male patient younger than 18 who had a stem cell transplant for acute lymphoblastic leukemia, so the T cells may come from the graft donor.

The V gene is TRBV20-1, the J gene TRBJ1-6, with 9 nucleotides matching TRBD1. Per germline, CDR1 DFQATT and CDR2 SNEGSKA (reference sequence). CDR3 length: 13 amino acids. Losses at the gene ends were 3 bases for V and 8 bases for J; bases not matched to a gene: 2. The CDR3 DNA is TGCAGTGCTAGGGGACAGGGCGATTCACCCCTCCACTTT. Translating gives CSARGQGDSPLHF.

This CDR3 is CASSSTEMNTEAFF. The CDR3 region has the DNA TGTGCCAGCTCATCGACAGAGATGAACACTGAAGCTTTCTTT. This rearrangement joins TRBV18 to TRBJ1-1; D perhaps matches TRBD1 (5 bases). The CDR3 has 14 amino acids. Germline-derived CDR1 and CDR2 are KGHSH and LQKENI. With 5 bases removed from V and 0 bases from J, the gap between germline ends came to 10 bases. Full variable domain (missing parts from reference TRBV18 and TRBJ1-1): NAGVMQNPRHLVRRRGQEARLRCSPMKGHSHVYWYRQLPEEGLKFMVYLQKENIIDESGMPKERFSAEFPKEGPSILRIQQVVRGDSAAYFCASSSTEMNTEAFFGQGTRLTVV.

This clonotype showed up just a few times. The chain recombines TRBV7-8 with TRBJ2-7; a possible D gene is TRBD2 (6 bases). Trimming took 3 bases from V and 2 from J, leaving 14 bases between them. CDR1 and CDR2 (germline): SGHVS, FQNEAQ. CDR3 size: 15 residues. CDR3 residues: CASSLRAGWPYEQYF. The CDR3, as DNA: TGTGCCAGCAGCTTGCGGGCGGGGTGGCCCTACGAGCAGTACTTC.

The genes are TRBV5-1 and TRBJ2-1, with D possibly TRBD1 on 6 matching bases. Looked up from germline, CDR1 is SGHRS and CDR2 is YFSETQ. There are 12 residues in the CDR3. Trimming took 3 bases from V and 11 from J, leaving 12 bases between them. The DNA of the CDR3 is TGCGCCAGCAGCTGGGGGCAGGTTCAGCAGTTCTTC. Translating gives CASSWGQVQQFF.

V gene TRBV7-9 combines with J gene TRBJ1-4; D unresolved. V lost 3 bases and J 5 bases, leaving 13 bases between the germline ends. CDR3 size: 15 residues. Germline CDR1 and CDR2: SEHNR and FQNEAQ (reference sequence). The chain's CDR3 is CASSFSLSGNEKLFF. The CDR3 DNA reads TGTGCCAGCAGCTTCAGTCTTTCGGGGAATGAAAAACTGTTTTTT.

Comment on this clonotype: Since a much larger clone is just one base distant, this may be a read error. Because it lacks the conserved phenylalanine or tryptophan at the end, this CDR3 is likely a read error. This CDR3 reads CASRGGGNTEAFL. CDR3 sequence (DNA): TGCGCCAGCAGGGGTGGGGGGAACACTGAAGCTTTCCTT. This sequence joins TRBV5-1 and TRBJ1-1; tentatively, D is TRBD1 (5 bases). CDR3 size: 13 residues. V gave up 5 bases and J gave up 1 base, with 9 bases separating them. The germline gives CDR1 SGHRS, CDR2 YFSETQ.

This clonotype turned up a few times. The V and J genes are TRBV6-5 and TRBJ1-2; D not certain. CDR1 and CDR2 (germline): MNHEY, SVGAGI. The V gene lost 2 bases and the J gene lost 7 bases, with 8 bases spanning the gap. The CDR3 is made up of 12 amino acids. CDR3 bases: TGTGCCAGCAGTTACACGACAAGTGGCTACACCTTC. Amino acids: CASSYTTSGYTF.

The chain carries TRBV11-2 and TRBJ2-1; 8 nucleotides match TRBD2. Germline values: CDR1 SGHAT, CDR2 FQNNGV. The CDR3 is made up of 14 amino acids. The ends lost 5 bases at V and 5 bases at J; junction bases unmatched: 5. The CDR3 sequence: CASSPGLVNNEQFF. The CDR3 DNA reads TGTGCCAGCAGCCCGGGACTAGTGAACAATGAGCAGTTCTTC.

In this sample, this clonotype turned up a few times. The chain joins TRBV10-1 to TRBJ2-3, with 10 bases aligning to TRBD2. CDR3 length: 15 residues. J gave up 5 bases and V 5 bases, and 7 bases lay outside the gene matches. CDR1 is WNHNN and CDR2 is SYGVQD in the germline V gene (reference sequence). The CDR3 DNA reads TGCGCCAGCAGTCCCACCCGACTAGCGGGAGATACGCAGTATTTT. Its translation: CASSPTRLAGDTQYF.

This chain links TRBV19 with TRBJ1-1; a weak D match, TRBD1 (6 bases). This CDR3 has 14 amino acids. Trimming cost V 9 bases and J 1 base, with 15 bases left between them. In germline, CDR1 is LNHDA, CDR2 SQIVND (reference sequence). The CDR3 bases are TGTGCCAGCCTACCTGGACAGACGAACACTGAAGCTTTCTTT. As protein: CASLPGQTNTEAFF.

This clonotype was observed a few times. CDR3 sequence reads: CASSSPGLAGGHEQFF. The CDR3 DNA is TGTGCCAGCAGCTCGCCGGGACTAGCGGGAGGGCATGAGCAGTTCTTC. This chain joins TRBV7-6 and TRBJ2-1; 16 nucleotides align to TRBD2. Germline loops: CDR1 SGHVS, CDR2 FNYEAQ. There are 16 residues in the CDR3. V lost 4 bases to trimming and J lost 8 bases; unmatched junction nucleotides: 5.

This clonotype has a handful of counts. The chain has TRBV3-1 and TRBJ2-3, with 11 bases identical to TRBD2. Trimming at V came to 5 bases and at J to 5 bases, leaving 12 bases not matched to a gene. This CDR3 has 17 residues. Germline V lookup: CDR1 LGHDT, CDR2 YNNKEL (reference sequence). The CDR3 protein is CASSFFSGGAEEDTQYF. The CDR3 bases are TGTGCCAGCAGCTTCTTTAGCGGGGGGGCCGAGGAAGATACGCAGTATTTT.

The chain couples TRBV5-1 to TRBJ1-1, with unresolved D. Trimming took 0 bases from V and 5 from J, leaving 14 bases between them. The CDR3 consists of 15 residues. CDR1 and CDR2 from the germline V gene are SGHRS and YFSETQ. CDR3 residues: CASSLDSLVGTEAFF. CDR3 DNA: TGCGCCAGCAGCTTGGATAGCTTGGTGGGAACTGAAGCTTTCTTT.

This clonotype was picked up a small number of times. The chain carries TRBV5-1 and TRBJ2-1; 10 bases agree with TRBD2. This CDR3 spans 17 amino acids. Trimming took 2 bases from V and 9 from J; bases not matched to a gene: 14. In germline, CDR1 is SGHRS, CDR2 YFSETQ. In nucleotides, the CDR3 is TGCGCCAGCAGCTTTCTCCCTCTAGCGGGAGAGGACAGTGAGCAGTTCTTC. It yields the protein CASSFLPLAGEDSEQFF.

V usage is TRBV29-1 and J usage is TRBJ2-7; 12 bases are a match to TRBD2. The germline CDR1 and CDR2 sequences are SQVTM and ANQGSEA. The CDR3 spans 13 residues. After removal of 7 bases from V and 4 bases from J, the junction contained 5 bases not matched to a gene. CDR3 amino acids: CSASGRAVYEQYF. The CDR3 DNA reads as TGCAGCGCTAGCGGGAGGGCCGTTTACGAGCAGTACTTC.

CDR3 sequence: CSAGKGSTNEQFF. The CDR3 DNA follows: TGCAGTGCTGGAAAAGGATCTACCAATGAGCAGTTCTTC. This sequence joins TRBV20-1 and TRBJ2-1; D not resolved. The CDR3 has 13 residues. The germline V and J ends were trimmed by 5 bases and 6 bases, with 14 bases remaining between them. CDR1 and CDR2 (germline): DFQATT, SNEGSKA (reference sequence).

CDR3 residues: CASSLWSGQAAYEQYF. In nucleotides, the CDR3 is TGTGCCAGCAGCTTGTGGTCTGGACAGGCAGCCTACGAGCAGTACTTC. The rearrangement links TRBV5-6 to TRBJ2-7, with 7 bases lining up with TRBD1. Germline V gene lookup returns CDR1 SGHDT and CDR2 YYEEEE. CDR3 length: 16 residues. V gave up 1 base and J gave up 2 bases; unmatched junction bases: 9.

V gene TRBV3-1 combines with J gene TRBJ1-5; D not certain. In germline, CDR1 is LGHDT, CDR2 YNNKEL (reference sequence). The CDR3 is made up of 15 amino acids. V lost 0 bases and J lost 7, with 13 bases in between. The DNA for the CDR3 is TGTGCCAGCAGCCAAGATAGTGGGGTATACCAGCCCCAGCATTTT. It encodes CASSQDSGVYQPQHF.

This clonotype has a handful of counts. CDR3 DNA: TGTGCCAGCAGCCAAGATGAGGACAGAGCCTACGAGCAGTACTTC. It codes for CASSQDEDRAYEQYF. The chain carries TRBV3-1 and TRBJ2-7; tentative D call: TRBD1 (6 bases). Germline V gene sequence: CDR1 LGHDT, CDR2 YNNKEL (reference sequence). This CDR3 region has 15 residues. V lost 0 bases to trimming and J lost 2 bases, with 11 bases between them.

This clonotype showed up many times. This chain joins TRBV11-3 and TRBJ1-6; the D gene is possibly TRBD1 (5 bases). From germline, CDR1 is SGHNT and CDR2 YENEEA. This CDR3 contains 15 residues. Deletions cut 3 bases from V and 7 bases from J, with 13 bases between. The CDR3 nucleotides read TGTGCCAGCAGCTTCGACAGAGGGATAAATTCACCCCTCCACTTT. It encodes CASSFDRGINSPLHF.